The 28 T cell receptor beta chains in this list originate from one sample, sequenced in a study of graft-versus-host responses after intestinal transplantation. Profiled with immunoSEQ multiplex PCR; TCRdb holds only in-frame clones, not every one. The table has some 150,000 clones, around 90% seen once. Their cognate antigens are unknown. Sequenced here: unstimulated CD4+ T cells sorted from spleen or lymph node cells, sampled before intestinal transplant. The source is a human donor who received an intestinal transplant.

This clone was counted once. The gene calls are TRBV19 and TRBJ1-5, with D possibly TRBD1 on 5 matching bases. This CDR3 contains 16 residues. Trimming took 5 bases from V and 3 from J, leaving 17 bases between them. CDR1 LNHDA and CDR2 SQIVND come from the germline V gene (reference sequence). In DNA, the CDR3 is TGTGCCAGTAGTGGGCAGAGGGGCGGCACCAATCAGCCCCAGCATTTT. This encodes CASSGQRGGTNQPQHF.

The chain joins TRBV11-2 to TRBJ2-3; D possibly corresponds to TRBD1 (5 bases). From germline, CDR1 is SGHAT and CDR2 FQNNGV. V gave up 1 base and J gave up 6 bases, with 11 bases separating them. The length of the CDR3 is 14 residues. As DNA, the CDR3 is TGTGCCAGCAGCTTAGGGGGCGTTCCGGATACGCAGTATTTT. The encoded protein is CASSLGGVPDTQYF.

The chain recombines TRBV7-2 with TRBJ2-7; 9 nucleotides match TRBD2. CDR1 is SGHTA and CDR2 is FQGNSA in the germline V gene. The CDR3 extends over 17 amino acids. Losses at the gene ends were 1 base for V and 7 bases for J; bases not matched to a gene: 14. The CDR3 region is CASSLGVAGGPFGEQYF. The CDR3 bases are TGTGCCAGCAGCTTAGGGGTGGCGGGAGGGCCGTTCGGAGAGCAGTACTTC. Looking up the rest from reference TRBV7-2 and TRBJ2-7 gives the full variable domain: GAGVSQSPSNKVTEKGKDVELRCDPISGHTALYWYRQSLGQGLEFLIYFQGNSAPDKSGLPSDRFSAERTGGSVSTLTIQRTQQEDSAVYLCASSLGVAGGPFGEQYFGPGTRLTVT.

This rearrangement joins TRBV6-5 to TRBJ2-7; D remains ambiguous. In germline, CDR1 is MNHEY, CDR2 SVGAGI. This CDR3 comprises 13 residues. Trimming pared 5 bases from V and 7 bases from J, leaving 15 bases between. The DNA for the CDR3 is TGTGCCAGCAGTGAACCAATTCTGCGGGAGCAGTACTTC. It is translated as CASSEPILREQYF.

CDR3 loop: CTSSQVRDANTEAFF. The DNA for the CDR3 is TGCACCAGCAGCCAAGTCAGGGACGCGAACACTGAAGCTTTCTTT. The chain recombines TRBV1 with TRBJ1-1. TRBV1 is recorded as a pseudogene. CDR3 size: 15 residues.

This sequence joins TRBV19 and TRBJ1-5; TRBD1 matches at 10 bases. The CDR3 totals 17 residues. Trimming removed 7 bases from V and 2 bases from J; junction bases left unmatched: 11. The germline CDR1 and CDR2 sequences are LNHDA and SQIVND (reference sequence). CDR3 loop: CASNRPSGTGGNQPQHF. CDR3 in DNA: TGTGCCAGTAACCGACCCTCCGGGACAGGGGGCAATCAGCCCCAGCATTTT.

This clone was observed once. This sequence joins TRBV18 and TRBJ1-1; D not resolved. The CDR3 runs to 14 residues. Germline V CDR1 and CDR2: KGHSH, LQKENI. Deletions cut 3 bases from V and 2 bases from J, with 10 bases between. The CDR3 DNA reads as TGTGCCAGCTCACCCCTAATCGGAAACACTGAAGCTTTCTTT. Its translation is CASSPLIGNTEAFF.

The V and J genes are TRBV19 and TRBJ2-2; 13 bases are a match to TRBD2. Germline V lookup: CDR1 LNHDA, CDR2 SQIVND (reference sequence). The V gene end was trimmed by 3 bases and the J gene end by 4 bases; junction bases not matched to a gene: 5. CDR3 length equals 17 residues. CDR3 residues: CASSILRLAGGTGELFF. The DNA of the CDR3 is TGTGCCAGTAGTATTTTAAGACTAGCGGGAGGCACCGGGGAGCTGTTTTTT.

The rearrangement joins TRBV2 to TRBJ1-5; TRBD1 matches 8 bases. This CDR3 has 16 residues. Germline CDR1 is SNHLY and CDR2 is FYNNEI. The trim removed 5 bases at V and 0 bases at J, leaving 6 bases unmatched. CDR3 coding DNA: TGTGCCAGCAGTTGGGACAGGAGCCATAGCAATCAGCCCCAGCATTTT. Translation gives CASSWDRSHSNQPQHF.

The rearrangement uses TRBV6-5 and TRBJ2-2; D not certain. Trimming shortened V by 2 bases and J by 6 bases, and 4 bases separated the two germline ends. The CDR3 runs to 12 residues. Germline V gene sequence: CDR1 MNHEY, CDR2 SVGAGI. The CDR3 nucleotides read TGTGCCAGCAGTTACCAGGCCGGGGAGCTGTTTTTT. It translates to CASSYQAGELFF.

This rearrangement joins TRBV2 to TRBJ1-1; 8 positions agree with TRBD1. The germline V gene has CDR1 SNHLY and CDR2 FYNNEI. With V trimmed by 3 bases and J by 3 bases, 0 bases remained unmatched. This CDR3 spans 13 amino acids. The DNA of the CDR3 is TGTGCCAGCAGTGAGGACAGGGACACTGAAGCTTTCTTT. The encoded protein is CASSEDRDTEAFF.

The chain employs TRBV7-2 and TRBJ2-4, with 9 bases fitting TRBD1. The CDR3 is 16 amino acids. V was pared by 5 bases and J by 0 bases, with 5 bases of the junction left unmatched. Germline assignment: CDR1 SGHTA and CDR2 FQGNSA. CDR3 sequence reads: CASSLGQGLAKNIQYF. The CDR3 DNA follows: TGTGCCAGCAGCCTAGGACAGGGGCTAGCCAAAAACATTCAGTACTTC.

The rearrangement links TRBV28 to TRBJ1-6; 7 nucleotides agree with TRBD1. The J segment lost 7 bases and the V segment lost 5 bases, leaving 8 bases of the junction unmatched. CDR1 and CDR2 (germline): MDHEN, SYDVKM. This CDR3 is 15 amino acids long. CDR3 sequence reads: CASSPAGGKNSPLHF. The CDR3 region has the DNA TGTGCCAGCAGTCCCGCAGGGGGTAAAAATTCACCCCTCCACTTT.

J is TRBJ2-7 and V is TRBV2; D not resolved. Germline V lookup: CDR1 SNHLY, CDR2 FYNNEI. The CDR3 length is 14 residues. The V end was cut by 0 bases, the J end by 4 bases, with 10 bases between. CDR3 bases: TGTGCCAGCAGTGAAGCGTGGGCGAGTTACGAGCAGTACTTC. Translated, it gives CASSEAWASYEQYF.

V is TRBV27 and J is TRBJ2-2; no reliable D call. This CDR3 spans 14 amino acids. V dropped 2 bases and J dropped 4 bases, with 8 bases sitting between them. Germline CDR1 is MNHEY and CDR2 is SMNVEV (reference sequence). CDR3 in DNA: TGTGCCAGCAGTTTAGCGGTTCTCACCGGGGAGCTGTTTTTT. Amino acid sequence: CASSLAVLTGELFF.

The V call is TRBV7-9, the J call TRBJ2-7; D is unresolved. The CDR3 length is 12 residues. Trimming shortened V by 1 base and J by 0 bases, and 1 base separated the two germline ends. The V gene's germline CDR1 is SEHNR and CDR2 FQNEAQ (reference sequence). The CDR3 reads CASSLVSYEQYF. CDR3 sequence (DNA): TGTGCCAGCAGCTTAGTCTCCTACGAGCAGTACTTC.

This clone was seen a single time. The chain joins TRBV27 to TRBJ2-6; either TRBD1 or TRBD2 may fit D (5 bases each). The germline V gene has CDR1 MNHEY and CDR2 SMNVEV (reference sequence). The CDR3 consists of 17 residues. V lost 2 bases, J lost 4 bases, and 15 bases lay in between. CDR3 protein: CASSLISRGTGANVLTF. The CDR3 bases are TGTGCCAGCAGTTTAATCTCCAGAGGGACCGGGGCCAACGTCCTGACTTTC.

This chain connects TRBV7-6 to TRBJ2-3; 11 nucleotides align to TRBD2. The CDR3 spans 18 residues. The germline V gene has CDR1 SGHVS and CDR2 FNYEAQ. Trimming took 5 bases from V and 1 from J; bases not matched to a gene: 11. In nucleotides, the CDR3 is TGTGCCAGCAGCCCCACTAGCGGGAGTGTCCTACGCACAGATACGCAGTATTTT. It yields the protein CASSPTSGSVLRTDTQYF.

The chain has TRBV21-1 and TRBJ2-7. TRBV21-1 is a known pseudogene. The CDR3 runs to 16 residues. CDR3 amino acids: CASSKEASLSSYEQYF. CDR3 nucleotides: TGTGCCAGCAGCAAAGAGGCGTCCTTAAGCTCCTACGAGCAGTACTTC.

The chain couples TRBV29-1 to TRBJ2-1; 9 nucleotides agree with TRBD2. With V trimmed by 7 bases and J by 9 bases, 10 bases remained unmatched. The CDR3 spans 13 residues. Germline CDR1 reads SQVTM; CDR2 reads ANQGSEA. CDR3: CSGQGLAGGEQFF. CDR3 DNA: TGCAGCGGACAGGGACTAGCCGGAGGTGAGCAGTTCTTC.

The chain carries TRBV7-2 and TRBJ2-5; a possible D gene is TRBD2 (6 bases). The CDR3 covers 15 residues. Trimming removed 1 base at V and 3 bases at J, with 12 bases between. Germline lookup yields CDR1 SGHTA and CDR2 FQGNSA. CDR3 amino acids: CASSLVLGRKETQYF. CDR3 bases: TGTGCCAGCAGCTTAGTACTCGGGAGAAAAGAGACCCAGTACTTC.

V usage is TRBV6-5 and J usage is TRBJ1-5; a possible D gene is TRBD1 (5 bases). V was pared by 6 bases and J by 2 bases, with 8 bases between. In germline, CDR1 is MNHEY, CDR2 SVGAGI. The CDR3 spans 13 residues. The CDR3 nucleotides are TGTGCCAGCAGACGGGACCGCAATCAGCCCCAGCATTTT. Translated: CASRRDRNQPQHF.

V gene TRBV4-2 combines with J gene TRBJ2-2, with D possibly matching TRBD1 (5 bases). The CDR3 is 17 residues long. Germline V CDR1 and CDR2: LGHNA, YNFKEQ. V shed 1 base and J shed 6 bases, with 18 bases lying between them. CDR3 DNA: TGTGCCAGCAGCCAAGCCAGGACATATTCCTCCTCCGGGGAGCTGTTTTTT. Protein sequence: CASSQARTYSSSGELFF.

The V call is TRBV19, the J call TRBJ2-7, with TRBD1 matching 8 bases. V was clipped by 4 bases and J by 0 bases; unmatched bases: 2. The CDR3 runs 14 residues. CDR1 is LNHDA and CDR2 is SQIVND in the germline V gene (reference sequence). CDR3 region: CASSRTGLSYEQYF. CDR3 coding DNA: TGTGCCAGTAGTAGGACAGGGCTCTCCTACGAGCAGTACTTC.

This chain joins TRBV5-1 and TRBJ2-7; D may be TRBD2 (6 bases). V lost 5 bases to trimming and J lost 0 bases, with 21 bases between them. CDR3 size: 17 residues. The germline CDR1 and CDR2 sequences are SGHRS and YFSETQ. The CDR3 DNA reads TGCGCCAGCAGTCCCGGGGGTCTTGCTCCCTTCTCCTACGAGCAGTACTTC. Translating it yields CASSPGGLAPFSYEQYF.

The DNA of the CDR3 is TGTGCCTGGAGTGTACAGACAGAGACTGAAAAACTGTTTTTT. It is translated as CAWSVQTETEKLFF. The rearrangement links TRBV30 to TRBJ1-4; D is possibly TRBD1 (5 bases). The germline V gene has CDR1 GTSNPN and CDR2 SVGIG (reference sequence). With 0 bases removed from V and 7 bases from J, the gap between germline ends came to 12 bases. The CDR3 runs 14 residues.

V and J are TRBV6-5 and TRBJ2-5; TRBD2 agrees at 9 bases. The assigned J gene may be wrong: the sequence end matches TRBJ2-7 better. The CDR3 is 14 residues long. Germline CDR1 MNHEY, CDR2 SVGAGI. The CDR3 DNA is TGTGCCAGCAGGCGTAGCGGGAGTGGCAACGAGCAGTACTTC. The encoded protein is CASRRSGSGNEQYF.

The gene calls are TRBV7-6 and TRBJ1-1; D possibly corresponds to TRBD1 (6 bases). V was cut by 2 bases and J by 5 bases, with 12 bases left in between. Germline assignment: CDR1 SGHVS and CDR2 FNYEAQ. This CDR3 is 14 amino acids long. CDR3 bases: TGTGCCAGCAGCTTAACAGGGCTGGTAACTGAAGCTTTCTTT. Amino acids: CASSLTGLVTEAFF.